This TCR beta chain was found in a study of blood T cell repertoires in COVID-19. In the study overall: Whether acute or convalescent, the COVID-19 samples came from the United States, Italy and Spain. T cells, B-cell-depleted T cells, or PBMCs supplied cDNA or gDNA.

Cohort 3 donors were reported recovered after two negative PCRs, clearance, or symptom resolution. CDR3 size: 16 residues. V lost 0 bases and J 0 bases, leaving 12 bases between the germline ends. Germline loops: CDR1 LGHDT, CDR2 YNNKEL (reference sequence). Original methodology: The assay estimated nucleated cells by amplifying reference gene primers. Assay: immunoSEQ multiplex PCR; the TCRdb copy retains only in-frame clones and omits some. V and J calls and clone size are given by that table; D and trimming were obtained from the DNA. The sample has about 370,000 clones, around 89% seen once. The TCR was taken from a man aged 18 to 29 who had recovered from COVID-19. This chain links TRBV3-1 (or the pseudogene TRBV3-2) with TRBJ2-7; D perhaps matches TRBD1 (6 bases). Sequences were obtained from PBMCs or T cells enriched from blood (not recorded which). CDR3 residues: CASSQDQGSPSYEQYF. The CDR3 nucleotides read TGTGCCAGCAGCCAAGATCAGGGGTCACCCTCCTACGAGCAGTACTTC.